This TCR beta chain was obtained from a study of T cells in Graves' hyperthyroidism and ophthalmopathy. Amplification yielded TCR beta CDR3 regions, with RNA transcripts as the source. Initially, a first-round RT-PCR of the TCR CDR3 employed the HTBI primer set. TCRdb used MiXCR to reprocess the multiplex PCR reads, holding one entry per CDR3 protein. The sample includes some 740,000 distinct CDR3 sequences, about 14% of them seen just once. This clonotype has at least ten counts. CDR1 and CDR2 from the germline V gene are MDHEN and SYDVKM. The V gene lost 6 bases and the J gene lost 6 bases, with 15 bases spanning the gap. This CDR3 is 13 amino acids long.

The V call is TRBV28, the J call TRBJ2-7, with D possibly TRBD1 on 6 matching bases. Specimen: blood. This clonotype was sampled from a woman aged 18-29 years with Graves' hyperthyroidism. CDR3 DNA: TGTGCCAGCAGATACAGGGAAGGGCGCGAGCAGTACTTC. This gives the protein CASRYREGREQYF.